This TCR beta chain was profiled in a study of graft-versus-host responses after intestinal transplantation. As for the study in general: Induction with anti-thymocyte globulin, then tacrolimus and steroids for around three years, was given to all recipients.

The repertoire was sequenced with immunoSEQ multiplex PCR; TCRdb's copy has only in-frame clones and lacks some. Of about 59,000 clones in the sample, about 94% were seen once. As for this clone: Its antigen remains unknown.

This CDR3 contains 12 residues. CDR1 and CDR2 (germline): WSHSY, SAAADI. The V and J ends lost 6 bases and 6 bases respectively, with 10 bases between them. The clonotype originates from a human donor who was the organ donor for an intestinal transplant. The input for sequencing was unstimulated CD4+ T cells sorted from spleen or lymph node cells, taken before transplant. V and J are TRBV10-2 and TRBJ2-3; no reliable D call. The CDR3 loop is CASSDVRDTQYF. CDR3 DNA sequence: TGCGCCAGCAGCGACGTAAGGGATACGCAGTATTTT.